The rows below give T cell receptor beta chains drawn from one sample of a study of siplizumab effects on memory and regulatory T cells. Measured with immunoSEQ multiplex PCR; TCRdb has only the in-frame clones, and not every one. The table has roughly 100,000 clones, around 93% seen once. Sequencing was performed on CD4+ T cells sorted from blood. These receptors were obtained from a human donor in good health. Each CDR3 is given with its conserved first and last residue. D genes are given only for firm matches. The size field is filled for only some rows; it gives once, few, many or a size class.

j_gene: TRBJ1-3; v_gene: TRBV2; d_gene: -; abundance: -; CDR3aa: CASSVGVSGNTIYF; CDR3nt: TGTGCCAGCAGTGTAGGGGTCTCTGGAAACACCATATATTTT
j_gene: TRBJ2-7; v_gene: TRBV5-6; d_gene: TRBD1; abundance: -; CDR3aa: CASTLPGQGYEQYF; CDR3nt: TGTGCCAGCACCTTACCGGGACAGGGCTACGAGCAGTACTTC
j_gene: TRBJ2-7; v_gene: TRBV2; d_gene: TRBD1; abundance: -; CDR3aa: CASSPGRGPYEQYF; CDR3nt: TGTGCCAGCAGCCCAGGCAGGGGGCCCTACGAGCAGTACTTC
j_gene: TRBJ1-1; v_gene: TRBV20-1; d_gene: -; abundance: few; CDR3aa: CSASSAFEAFF; CDR3nt: TGCAGTGCTAGTTCCGCCTTTGAAGCTTTCTTT
j_gene: TRBJ1-2; v_gene: TRBV7-2; d_gene: -; abundance: -; CDR3aa: CASSPGVNYGYTF; CDR3nt: TGTGCCAGCAGCCCGGGGGTAAACTATGGCTACACCTTC
j_gene: TRBJ2-2; v_gene: TRBV5-1; d_gene: -; abundance: -; CDR3aa: CASSPGLLNTGELFF; CDR3nt: TGCGCCAGCAGCCCGGGACTGTTGAACACCGGGGAGCTGTTTTTT
j_gene: TRBJ2-7; v_gene: TRBV14; d_gene: -; abundance: -; CDR3aa: CASSQVAGFRAQIF; CDR3nt: TGTGCCAGCAGCCAAGTGGCGGGCTTTAGGGCTCAGATCTTC
j_gene: TRBJ1-1; v_gene: TRBV19; d_gene: -; abundance: -; CDR3aa: CASSMSVTTEAFF; CDR3nt: TGTGCCAGTAGTATGTCGGTGACCACTGAAGCTTTCTTT
j_gene: TRBJ1-3; v_gene: TRBV30; d_gene: -; abundance: once; CDR3aa: CAWSVRGGGNTIYF; CDR3nt: TGTGCCTGGAGTGTACGGGGGGGAGGAAACACCATATATTTT
j_gene: TRBJ2-1; v_gene: TRBV7-2; d_gene: -; abundance: -; CDR3aa: CASSLAAPINEQFF; CDR3nt: TGTGCCAGCAGCTTAGCGGCCCCCATTAATGAGCAGTTCTTC
j_gene: TRBJ2-2; v_gene: TRBV9; d_gene: -; abundance: -; CDR3aa: CASSPPRTTTGELFF; CDR3nt: TGTGCCAGCAGCCCTCCCCGGACAACTACCGGGGAGCTGTTTTTT
j_gene: TRBJ2-7; v_gene: TRBV9; d_gene: -; abundance: -; CDR3aa: CASSVELSAGEQYF; CDR3nt: TGTGCCAGCAGCGTAGAGCTTAGCGCAGGGGAGCAGTACTTC
j_gene: TRBJ2-5; v_gene: TRBV4-1; d_gene: -; abundance: -; CDR3aa: CASSQRGLETQYF; CDR3nt: TGCGCCAGCAGCCAAAGGGGCCTAGAGACCCAGTACTTC
j_gene: TRBJ2-7; v_gene: TRBV18; d_gene: TRBD2; abundance: -; CDR3aa: CASSPPNGGEYEQYF; CDR3nt: TGTGCCAGCTCACCACCGAACGGGGGGGAGTACGAGCAGTACTTC
j_gene: TRBJ2-7; v_gene: TRBV18; d_gene: -; abundance: -; CDR3aa: CASSPLVGGNEQYF; CDR3nt: TGTGCCAGCTCACCTCTCGTTGGGGGGAACGAGCAGTACTTC
j_gene: TRBJ1-2; v_gene: TRBV2; d_gene: -; abundance: -; CDR3aa: CATLEKNRVLGYTF; CDR3nt: TGTGCCACCCTAGAAAAAAACAGGGTTCTCGGCTACACCTTC
j_gene: TRBJ2-4; v_gene: TRBV11-1; d_gene: TRBD1; abundance: once; CDR3aa: CASSSGQGLAKNIQYF; CDR3nt: TGTGCCAGCAGCTCGGGACAGGGGTTAGCCAAAAACATTCAGTACTTC
j_gene: TRBJ1-2; v_gene: TRBV5-6; d_gene: -; abundance: -; CDR3aa: CASSLGSVNYGYTF; CDR3nt: TGTGCCAGCAGCTTGGGTTCTGTAAACTATGGCTACACCTTC
j_gene: TRBJ1-2; v_gene: TRBV18; d_gene: TRBD1; abundance: -; CDR3aa: CASSPGQGNVYTF; CDR3nt: TGTGCCAGCTCACCCGGACAGGGCAATGTCTACACCTTC
j_gene: TRBJ1-4; v_gene: TRBV5-1; d_gene: -; abundance: once; CDR3aa: CASSPQGTDNEKLFF; CDR3nt: TGCGCCAGCAGCCCGCAGGGGACCGACAATGAAAAACTGTTTTTT
j_gene: TRBJ1-2; v_gene: TRBV6-5; d_gene: -; abundance: -; CDR3aa: CASSYSTAANYGYTF; CDR3nt: TGTGCCAGCAGTTACTCGACAGCAGCTAACTATGGCTACACCTTC
j_gene: TRBJ2-5; v_gene: TRBV30; d_gene: TRBD2; abundance: -; CDR3aa: CAWSVLAGGETQYF; CDR3nt: TGTGCCTGGAGTGTACTAGCGGGAGGTGAGACCCAGTACTTC
j_gene: TRBJ2-5; v_gene: TRBV7-3; d_gene: TRBD1; abundance: -; CDR3aa: CASSKTGTGRETQYF; CDR3nt: TGTGCCAGCAGCAAAACCGGGACAGGGCGGGAGACCCAGTACTTC
j_gene: TRBJ1-4; v_gene: TRBV20-1; d_gene: TRBD1; abundance: -; CDR3aa: CSAETGQKLFF; CDR3nt: TGCAGTGCGGAGACAGGGCAAAAACTGTTTTTT
j_gene: TRBJ2-1; v_gene: TRBV9; d_gene: TRBD2; abundance: -; CDR3aa: CASSVDPPAGAYNEQFF; CDR3nt: TGTGCCAGCAGCGTAGATCCCCCAGCGGGAGCGTACAATGAGCAGTTCTTC
j_gene: TRBJ2-7; v_gene: TRBV7-2; d_gene: TRBD1; abundance: once; CDR3aa: CASSQGQGEEQYF; CDR3nt: TGTGCCAGCAGCCAGGGACAGGGGGAAGAGCAGTACTTC
j_gene: TRBJ2-7; v_gene: TRBV5-6; d_gene: -; abundance: once; CDR3aa: CASSLAGLTYEQYF; CDR3nt: TGTGCCAGCAGCTTGGCAGGGCTTACCTACGAGCAGTACTTC
j_gene: TRBJ2-5; v_gene: TRBV19; d_gene: -; abundance: -; CDR3aa: CASRDRLGRRETQYF; CDR3nt: TGTGCCAGTAGGGACAGACTGGGGCGCCGGGAGACCCAGTACTTC
j_gene: TRBJ1-5; v_gene: TRBV2; d_gene: TRBD1; abundance: -; CDR3aa: CASSGRTGPQPQHF; CDR3nt: TGTGCCAGCAGTGGCCGGACAGGGCCTCAGCCCCAGCATTTT
j_gene: TRBJ1-5; v_gene: TRBV19; d_gene: TRBD1; abundance: -; CDR3aa: CASSALNRGAPNQPQHF; CDR3nt: TGTGCCAGTAGCGCCTTAAACAGGGGAGCCCCCAATCAGCCCCAGCATTTT
j_gene: TRBJ2-7; v_gene: TRBV6-5; d_gene: -; abundance: -; CDR3aa: CASTGYYEQYF; CDR3nt: TGTGCCAGCACAGGGTACTACGAGCAGTACTTC
j_gene: TRBJ1-1; v_gene: TRBV4-2; d_gene: -; abundance: -; CDR3aa: CASSQENGPAFF; CDR3nt: TGTGCCAGCAGCCAAGAGAATGGCCCGGCTTTCTTT
j_gene: TRBJ1-2; v_gene: TRBV5-1; d_gene: -; abundance: -; CDR3aa: CASSLAGREGQNGYTF; CDR3nt: TGCGCCAGCAGCTTGGCCGGGCGAGAGGGGCAAAATGGCTACACCTTC
j_gene: TRBJ2-1; v_gene: TRBV30; d_gene: TRBD1; abundance: -; CDR3aa: CAWSVQGHEQFF; CDR3nt: TGTGCCTGGAGTGTACAGGGGCATGAGCAGTTCTTC